One sample yielded the 7 T cell receptor beta chains listed below, sequenced in a study of blood T cell repertoires in COVID-19. Libraries were prepared by immunoSEQ multiplex PCR; TCRdb keeps only in-frame clonotypes and omits some of them. The sample lists tens of thousands of clones, around 83% occurring once. Sequencing used peripheral blood. These receptor sequences come from a man aged 25-40 years with COVID-19, enrolled during active disease.

CDR3 region: CASSLVPGGEQYF. CDR3 nucleotides: TGTGCCAGCAGTTTAGTCCCGGGAGGCGAGCAGTACTTC. The V and J genes are TRBV27 and TRBJ2-7; 7 nucleotides align to TRBD2. This CDR3 has 13 amino acids. CDR1 MNHEY and CDR2 SMNVEV come from the germline V gene (reference sequence). Trimming at V came to 2 bases and at J to 6 bases, leaving 4 bases not matched to a gene.

The V and J genes are TRBV2 and TRBJ2-5; 11 positions match TRBD2. Germline CDR1 reads SNHLY; CDR2 reads FYNNEI. The CDR3 runs 17 residues. The V segment lost 10 bases and the J segment 5 bases; nucleotides outside the gene matches: 18. The CDR3 is CATAGTSGREGRETQYF. In nucleotides, the CDR3 is TGTGCCACTGCCGGGACTAGCGGACGAGAAGGTCGGGAGACCCAGTACTTC.

CDR3 residues: CASSLGQATREGVEAFF. CDR3 DNA sequence: TGTGCCAGCAGCCTAGGACAGGCGACAAGGGAGGGGGTTGAAGCTTTCTTT. The rearrangement links TRBV7-9 to TRBJ1-1; TRBD1 matches 7 bases. The CDR3 has 17 residues. The V gene's germline CDR1 is SEHNR and CDR2 FQNEAQ (reference sequence). The J segment lost 7 bases and the V segment lost 5 bases, leaving 19 bases of the junction unmatched.

In its sample, this clone was seen a few times. Here the CDR3 reads CASSLDGGRSQPQHF. For the CDR3, the DNA is TGTGCCAGCAGCTTAGACGGGGGGCGATCTCAGCCCCAGCATTTT. The J gene is TRBJ1-5, the V gene TRBV7-2; maybe TRBD1 (6 bases). CDR3 length: 15 amino acids. The V gene's germline CDR1 is SGHTA and CDR2 FQGNSA. Trimming stripped 1 base from V and 6 bases from J, with 13 bases between.

The chain links TRBV3-1 (or the pseudogene TRBV3-2) to TRBJ2-1; 11 bases match TRBD2. V lost 1 base to trimming and J lost 9 bases; unmatched junction nucleotides: 2. The length of the CDR3 is 14 residues. CDR1 is LGHDT and CDR2 is YNNKEL in the germline V gene (reference sequence). The CDR3 coding sequence is TGTGCCAGCAGCCAAGGCCTAGCGGGAGGTGAGCAGTTCTTC. It specifies CASSQGLAGGEQFF.

The chain has TRBV28 and TRBJ1-2; 9 bases fit TRBD1. Germline V gives CDR1 MDHEN, CDR2 SYDVKM. J lost 7 bases, V lost 6 bases, and 12 bases had no gene match. The CDR3 runs to 15 residues. Here the CDR3 reads CASSPPGQGYSGYTF. The CDR3 region has the DNA TGTGCCAGCAGCCCACCGGGACAGGGTTACTCTGGCTACACCTTC.

The chain links TRBV23-1 to TRBJ2-2; TRBD1 matches at 11 bases. TRBV23-1 is an open reading frame, and its role is uncertain. The CDR3 loop spans 19 amino acids. V lost 2 bases to trimming and J lost 0 bases; unmatched junction nucleotides: 8. In DNA form, the CDR3 reads TGCGCCAGCAGTCAACTCCGACGGACAGGGGGCGCGAACACCGGGGAGCTGTTTTTT. This codes for CASSQLRRTGGANTGELFF.